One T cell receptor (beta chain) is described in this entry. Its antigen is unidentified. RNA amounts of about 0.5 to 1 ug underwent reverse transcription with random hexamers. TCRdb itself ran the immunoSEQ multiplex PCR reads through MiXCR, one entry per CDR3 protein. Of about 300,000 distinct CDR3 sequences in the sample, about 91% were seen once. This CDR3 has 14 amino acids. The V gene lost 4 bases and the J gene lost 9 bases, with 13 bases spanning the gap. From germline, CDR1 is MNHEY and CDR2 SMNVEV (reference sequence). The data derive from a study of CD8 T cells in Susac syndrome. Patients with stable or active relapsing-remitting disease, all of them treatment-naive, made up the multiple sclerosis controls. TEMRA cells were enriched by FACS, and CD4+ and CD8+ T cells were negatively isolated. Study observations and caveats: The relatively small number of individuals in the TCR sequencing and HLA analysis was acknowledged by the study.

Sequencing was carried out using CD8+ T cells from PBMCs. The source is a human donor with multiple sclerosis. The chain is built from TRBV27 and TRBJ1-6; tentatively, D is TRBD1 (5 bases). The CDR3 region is CASSYGGSGSPLHF. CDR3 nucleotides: TGTGCCAGCAGTTACGGGGGGAGCGGTTCACCCCTCCACTTT.